Below, 19 T cell receptor beta chains from the same sample are listed, as sequenced in a study of T cells in Graves' hyperthyroidism and ophthalmopathy. RNA transcripts served as the template for amplifying TCR beta CDR3 regions. HTBI primers were used for first-round RT-PCR of the TCR CDR3. TCRdb reprocessed the multiplex PCR reads with MiXCR, giving one entry per CDR3 protein. The table shows nearly 600,000 distinct CDR3 sequences, with more than 13% occurring only once. The sequenced material came from blood. These receptor sequences come from a woman in her late teens or twenties with Graves' ophthalmopathy.

At least ten counts were recorded for this clonotype. The chain uses TRBV7-2 and TRBJ2-3; D is undetermined. V lost 5 bases, J lost 5 bases, and 11 bases lay in between. The CDR3 spans 13 residues. The germline V gene encodes CDR1 SGHTA and CDR2 FQGNSA. The CDR3 DNA sequence: TGTGCCAGCAGCGCAGACTGGGTAGATACGCAGTATTTT. Translation gives CASSADWVDTQYF.

Ten or more counts support this clonotype. V and J are TRBV13 and TRBJ1-1; D gene unclear. V lost 5 bases to trimming and J lost 0 bases, with 7 bases between them. Per the germline V gene, CDR1 is PRHDT and CDR2 is FYEKMQ (reference sequence). The CDR3 extends over 13 amino acids. Written as DNA, the CDR3 is TGTGCCAGCAGCGGGGAGATGAACACTGAAGCTTTCTTT. Protein: CASSGEMNTEAFF.

This clonotype was counted a few times. The genes are TRBV6-5 and TRBJ1-2; D might be TRBD1 (5 bases). CDR1 and CDR2 (germline): MNHEY, SVGAGI. This CDR3 contains 14 residues. Trimming stripped 2 bases from V and 4 bases from J, with 11 bases between. The CDR3 reads CASSYLGASYGYTF. The DNA of the CDR3 is TGTGCCAGCAGTTACCTCGGGGCTTCCTATGGCTACACCTTC.

The V and J genes are TRBV6-1 and TRBJ1-3, with 9 positions matching TRBD1. Looked up from germline, CDR1 is MNHNS and CDR2 is SASEGT. The CDR3 loop spans 14 amino acids. V was pared by 6 bases and J by 0 bases, with 0 bases of the junction left unmatched. The CDR3: CASRDRGSGNTIYF. The CDR3 region has the DNA TGTGCCAGCAGGGACAGGGGCTCTGGAAACACCATATATTTT.

This sequence joins TRBV9 and TRBJ2-7; D might be TRBD1 (5 bases). This CDR3 has 14 residues. Germline CDR1 reads SGDLS; CDR2 reads YYNGEE. Trimming removed 2 bases from V and 2 bases from J, with 11 bases in between. The CDR3 sequence is CASSVWTDTYEQYF. CDR3 nucleotides: TGTGCCAGCAGCGTGTGGACGGACACCTACGAGCAGTACTTC.

V is TRBV19 and J is TRBJ2-7, with TRBD1 identical over 7 bases. CDR3 length: 14 residues. J lost 3 bases, V lost 5 bases, and 7 bases had no gene match. In germline, CDR1 is LNHDA, CDR2 SQIVND (reference sequence). Written as DNA, the CDR3 is TGTGCCAGTAGTTATGGGACAGCGAACTACGAGCAGTACTTC. It encodes CASSYGTANYEQYF.

A few counts support this clonotype. J is TRBJ2-6 and V is TRBV6-1; no firm D call. Germline CDR1 is MNHNS and CDR2 is SASEGT. V dropped 3 bases and J dropped 0 bases, with 6 bases sitting between them. CDR3 length: 15 residues. The CDR3 loop is CASSDGSSGANVLTF. CDR3 nucleotides: TGTGCCAGCAGTGACGGCTCCTCTGGGGCCAACGTCCTGACTTTC.

This clonotype was counted ten times or more. The chain uses TRBV12-3 or TRBV12-4 and TRBJ1-5, with D perhaps matching TRBD1 (6 bases). V was shortened by 0 bases and J by 7 bases, with 13 bases between the two germline ends. The CDR3 contains 15 residues. The CDR3 is CASSLAAGGGQPQHF. The CDR3 nucleotides read TGTGCCAGCAGTTTAGCGGCGGGGGGGGGCCAGCCCCAGCATTTT.

This clonotype was detected many times. The chain uses TRBV29-1 and TRBJ1-1, with D possibly TRBD1 on 6 matching bases. V dropped 5 bases and J dropped 7 bases, with 26 bases sitting between them. Germline values: CDR1 SQVTM, CDR2 ANQGSEA. This CDR3 is built from 16 residues. In nucleotides, the CDR3 is TGCAGCGTTACCCCCCCGGACAGTAAAACAAGGATTGAAGCTTTCTTT. Protein product: CSVTPPDSKTRIEAFF.

The table lists this clonotype with a few counts. V gene TRBV4-1 combines with J gene TRBJ2-1, with 13 nucleotides matching TRBD2. V shed 2 bases, J shed 7 bases, and the junction held 8 bases outside the gene matches. This CDR3 comprises 17 residues. Germline CDR1 is MGHRA and CDR2 is YSYEKL. The CDR3 region is CASSQRTSGSYWNEQFF. CDR3 nucleotide sequence: TGCGCCAGCAGCCAAAGGACTAGCGGGAGCTATTGGAATGAGCAGTTCTTC.

Concerning this clonotype itself: This may stem from a read error, because a much larger clone lies one nucleotide away. The CDR3: CAWSVHGNQPQHF. The CDR3 nucleotides read TGTGCCTGGAGTGTACATGGAAATCAGCCCCAGCATTTT. The chain is built from TRBV30 and TRBJ1-5; D gene ambiguous. Germline CDR1 is GTSNPN and CDR2 is SVGIG (reference sequence). The CDR3 length is 13 residues. V was shortened by 0 bases and J by 4 bases, with 7 bases between the two germline ends.

This clonotype was recorded at least ten times. The chain couples TRBV7-9 to TRBJ2-1; 7 bases line up with TRBD1. The V and J ends lost 5 bases and 6 bases, in that order; junction bases with no gene match: 10. Germline V CDR1 and CDR2: SEHNR, FQNEAQ (reference sequence). CDR3 length equals 15 residues. Written as DNA, the CDR3 is TGTGCCAGCAGCCCCCCGACGACAGGGATCAATGAGCAGTTCTTC. Encoded protein: CASSPPTTGINEQFF.

This clonotype was counted at least ten times. V usage is TRBV20-1 and J usage is TRBJ2-3; D is perhaps TRBD1 or TRBD2 (5 bases each). The ends were cut back, 5 bases at V and 5 bases at J, with 23 bases in the middle. Germline CDR1 DFQATT, CDR2 SNEGSKA (reference sequence). The CDR3 loop spans 16 amino acids. The chain's CDR3 is CSAGDRDRTGGDTQYF. CDR3 nucleotide sequence: TGCAGTGCTGGGGACCGGGACCGTACAGGAGGAGATACGCAGTATTTT.

This clonotype has just a few counts. The chain combines TRBV12-3 or TRBV12-4 with TRBJ1-4; 8 bases are a match to TRBD1. The CDR3 loop spans 15 amino acids. Unmatched junction bases numbered 10, after V lost 5 bases and J lost 8 bases. CDR3 residues: CASSELGGQEEKLFF. The CDR3 coding sequence is TGTGCCAGCAGTGAGCTTGGGGGACAGGAAGAAAAACTGTTTTTT.

This clonotype has at least ten counts. The chain is built from TRBV12-3 or TRBV12-4 and TRBJ1-1, with D perhaps TRBD1 (5 bases). V gave up 9 bases and J gave up 6 bases, with 5 bases separating them. The length of the CDR3 is 9 residues. CDR3 sequence (DNA): TGTGCCAGAGGGGCTGAAGCTTTCTTT. Its translation: CARGAEAFF.

The table lists this clonotype with many counts. The chain is built from TRBV7-2 and TRBJ2-7, with D hard to call. Trimming took 4 bases from V and 2 from J, leaving 9 bases between them. Germline V CDR1 and CDR2: SGHTA, FQGNSA. The CDR3 has 13 residues. The CDR3: CASSSGGTYEQYF. The CDR3 DNA is TGTGCCAGCAGCTCGGGCGGAACCTACGAGCAGTACTTC.

The rearrangement joins TRBV15 to TRBJ2-5; a possible D gene is TRBD1 (5 bases). Germline-derived CDR1 and CDR2 are LNHNV and YYDKDF (reference sequence). This CDR3 is 12 amino acids long. The V end lost 0 bases, the J end lost 7 bases, and 6 bases lay between the germline ends. Here the CDR3 reads CATSRDQGTQYF. Here the CDR3 DNA reads TGTGCCACCAGCAGAGATCAGGGGACCCAGTACTTC.

This rearrangement joins TRBV7-9 to TRBJ1-2; no clear D gene. The CDR3 is 15 residues long. V lost 4 bases, J lost 8 bases, and 20 bases lay in between. CDR1 SEHNR and CDR2 FQNEAQ come from the germline V gene (reference sequence). CDR3 in DNA: TGTGCCAGCAGCTATCGACCCGCTATGCTTGGCGGCTACACCTTC. This gives the protein CASSYRPAMLGGYTF.

The genes are TRBV6-2 or TRBV6-3 and TRBJ2-1, with a tentative D call TRBD2 (6 bases). The V end was cut by 6 bases, the J end by 3 bases, with 12 bases between. The germline V gene encodes CDR1 MNHEY and CDR2 SVGEGT. CDR3 length: 14 amino acids. The CDR3 DNA is TGTGCCAGCAGGAAAGGAGGGAGCTACAATGAGCAGTTCTTC. It specifies CASRKGGSYNEQFF.